The 27 T cell receptor beta chains listed next were all sequenced from one sample in a study of HIV-infected patients and healthy controls. TCRdb recomputed calls from the 5' RACE reads with MiXCR, one row per CDR3 protein. The sample holds roughly 70,000 distinct CDR3 sequences, about a sixth seen once. The sequenced sample consisted of CD4+ T cells from blood. The receptors were gathered from a human donor in good health.

This clonotype turned up a few times. This chain joins TRBV4-3 and TRBJ2-3; D is possibly TRBD1 or TRBD2 (5 bases each). Trimming left V 6 bases short and J 4 bases short, with 17 bases between. This CDR3 is 15 amino acids long. CDR1 is LGHNA, CDR2 YSLEER, per germline. CDR3 loop: CASSEQGTGPDTQYF. The CDR3 coding sequence is TGCGCCAGCAGTGAACAAGGGACGGGGCCAGATACGCAGTATTTT.

This clonotype was detected a few times. The rearrangement links TRBV9 to TRBJ1-4; TRBD1 agrees at 10 bases. The germline V gene encodes CDR1 SGDLS and CDR2 YYNGEE. The V gene end was trimmed by 0 bases and the J gene end by 8 bases; junction bases not matched to a gene: 19. This CDR3 spans 20 amino acids. The CDR3 nucleotides are TGTGCCAGCAGCGTAGCGTCCCCGGACAGGGGGAAACCGGGGTTGGAAAAACTGTTTTTT. Translation gives CASSVASPDRGKPGLEKLFF. Full variable domain (outside the CDR3, taken from reference TRBV9 and TRBJ1-4): DSGVTQTPKHLITATGQRVTLRCSPRSGDLSVYWYQQSLDQGLQFLIQYYNGEERAKGNILERFSAQQFPDLHSELNLSSLELGDSALYFCASSVASPDRGKPGLEKLFFGSGTQLSVL.

This clonotype came up many times. The rearrangement uses TRBV7-2 and TRBJ2-1, with a weak D call TRBD2 (6 bases). The CDR3 spans 14 residues. CDR1 is SGHTA and CDR2 is FQGNSA in the germline V gene. Trimming left V 6 bases short and J 5 bases short, with 14 bases between. The CDR3 loop reads CASRLKTSNNEQFF. The CDR3 region has the DNA TGTGCCAGCAGGCTTAAAACTAGCAACAATGAGCAGTTCTTC.

This clonotype has at least ten counts. The chain couples TRBV20-1 to TRBJ2-4, with D maybe TRBD1 (5 bases). The CDR3 is 13 amino acids. Looked up from germline, CDR1 is DFQATT and CDR2 is SNEGSKA (reference sequence). In DNA form, the CDR3 reads TGCATCAGGACAAGACTAGCCAAAAACATTCAGTACTTC. It yields the protein CIRTRLAKNIQYF.

This clonotype was detected a few times. The junction departs from germline at one end; a sequencing error may be responsible. The chain recombines TRBV7-7 with TRBJ2-5, with a tentative D call TRBD2 (6 bases). Germline V gene data show CDR1 as SSHAT and CDR2 as FNYEAQ (reference sequence). CDR3 length equals 14 residues. In DNA form, the CDR3 reads TGTGCTAGCAGCTCCCACGGGGGCCAAGAGACCCAGTACTTC. Amino acid sequence: CASSSHGGQETQYF.

V usage is TRBV6-6 and J usage is TRBJ1-2; D gene ambiguous. Trimming took 4 bases from V and 0 from J, leaving 6 bases between them. Germline CDR1 is MNHNY and CDR2 is SVGAGI (reference sequence). This CDR3 has 13 amino acids. The CDR3 sequence is CASSSSSNYGYTF. The CDR3 DNA sequence: TGTGCCAGCAGTTCAAGTTCTAACTATGGCTACACCTTC.

A remark on this clonotype: An end of the junction differs from the germline gene, which may be a read error. This rearrangement joins TRBV7-7 to TRBJ1-4; D ambiguous. The CDR3 length is 14 residues. In germline, CDR1 is SSHAT, CDR2 FNYEAQ (reference sequence). In DNA, the CDR3 is TGTGCTAGCAGCTTGGGCAGCTCCAATGAAAAACTGTTTTTT. Its translation: CASSLGSSNEKLFF.

This clonotype was counted between two and nine times. The genes are TRBV20-1 and TRBJ1-2; the D is unclear. The CDR3 has 12 residues. Trimming cost V 0 bases and J 13 bases, with 15 bases left between them. Germline assignment: CDR1 DFQATT and CDR2 SNEGSKA (reference sequence). The CDR3 spells CSARELLQGLTF. The DNA for the CDR3 is TGCAGTGCTAGAGAACTCCTACAAGGGCTCACCTTC.

This clonotype has a count of ten or more. The chain uses TRBV6-6 and TRBJ2-3; 7 bases are shared with TRBD1. Losses at the gene ends were 2 bases for V and 3 bases for J; bases not matched to a gene: 8. The germline gives CDR1 MNHNY, CDR2 SVGAGI (reference sequence). This CDR3 has 16 amino acids. The CDR3 is CASSYRPGGRTDTQYF. For the CDR3, the DNA is TGTGCCAGCAGTTACAGGCCAGGGGGACGGACAGATACGCAGTATTTT.

A few counts support this clonotype. The chain uses TRBV6-2 or TRBV6-3 and TRBJ1-1; 9 bases agree with TRBD1. The ends lost 5 bases at V and 2 bases at J; junction bases unmatched: 3. Germline V CDR1 and CDR2: MNHEY, SVGEGT. The CDR3 is 14 residues long. The CDR3 loop is CASSLGQGNTEAFF. CDR3 DNA: TGTGCCAGCAGTCTGGGACAGGGAAACACTGAAGCTTTCTTT.

The V gene is TRBV6-2 or TRBV6-3, the J gene TRBJ2-1; 11 bases line up with TRBD2. Germline CDR1 is MNHEY and CDR2 is SVGEGT. This CDR3 is built from 15 residues. The trim removed 7 bases at V and 5 bases at J, leaving 7 bases unmatched. This CDR3 is CASMSTSGANNEQFF. The DNA of the CDR3 is TGTGCCAGCATGTCGACTAGCGGGGCCAACAATGAGCAGTTCTTC.

This clonotype was recorded at least ten times. J is TRBJ2-1 and V is TRBV6-2 or TRBV6-3; no clear D. Germline-derived CDR1 and CDR2 are MNHEY and SVGEGT. This CDR3 is built from 12 residues. V lost 6 bases and J 8 bases, leaving 11 bases between the germline ends. The DNA of the CDR3 is TGTGCCAGCAGAAAGCTACGGGATGAGCAGTTCTTC. Protein product: CASRKLRDEQFF.

This clonotype came up once. The V call is TRBV6-2 or TRBV6-3, the J call TRBJ1-5; 8 bases map to TRBD1. The germline gives CDR1 MNHEY, CDR2 SVGEGT. The junction had 6 bases not matched to a gene; V was cut back by 5 bases and J by 0 bases. This CDR3 region has 16 residues. In nucleotides, the CDR3 is TGTGCCAGCAGTCAGGACAGGGCTTATAGCAATCAGCCCCAGCATTTT. Translated: CASSQDRAYSNQPQHF.

In DNA, the CDR3 is TGCAGCGCCCGCCAGGGCGAGCAGTTCTTC. Amino acids: CSARQGEQFF. The chain combines TRBV29-1 with TRBJ2-1; D is perhaps TRBD1 (5 bases). CDR1 and CDR2 (germline): SQVTM, ANQGSEA. Deletions cut 7 bases from V and 10 bases from J, with 11 bases between. The CDR3 totals 10 residues.

This clonotype came up a few times. The J gene is TRBJ2-1, the V gene TRBV19; D call uncertain. Per the germline V gene, CDR1 is LNHDA and CDR2 is SQIVND (reference sequence). This CDR3 region has 15 residues. Trimming shortened V by 6 bases and J by 0 bases, and 12 bases separated the two germline ends. The CDR3 here is CASSTDGRSYNEQFF. Written as DNA, the CDR3 is TGTGCCAGTAGCACCGACGGGCGCTCCTACAATGAGCAGTTCTTC.

This chain links TRBV4-1 with TRBJ1-2, with D possibly TRBD1 on 6 matching bases. The CDR3 sequence is 13 residues long. Trimming stripped 0 bases from V and 4 bases from J, with 6 bases between. Per germline, CDR1 MGHRA and CDR2 YSYEKL. The CDR3 DNA is TGCGCCAGCAGCCAAGAACAGGGCTATGGCTACACCTTC. Amino acids: CASSQEQGYGYTF.

V and J are TRBV9 and TRBJ1-6; D unresolved. The V end was cut by 1 base, the J end by 8 bases, with 10 bases between. The CDR3 totals 14 residues. Germline V gene data show CDR1 as SGDLS and CDR2 as YYNGEE. The CDR3 sequence: CASSVLQLDSPLHF. CDR3 DNA sequence: TGTGCCAGCAGCGTATTACAGTTGGATTCACCCCTCCACTTT. Looking up the rest from reference TRBV9 and TRBJ1-6 gives the full variable domain: DSGVTQTPKHLITATGQRVTLRCSPRSGDLSVYWYQQSLDQGLQFLIQYYNGEERAKGNILERFSAQQFPDLHSELNLSSLELGDSALYFCASSVLQLDSPLHFGNGTRLTVT.

V gene TRBV28 combines with J gene TRBJ2-3, with TRBD2 as a possible D gene (7 bases). This CDR3 contains 12 residues. Trimming took off 11 bases at V and 2 bases at J, with 11 bases between the two ends. Germline CDR1 and CDR2: MDHEN and SYDVKM. Here the CDR3 DNA reads TGTGCCGGGGGGGCTGCCACAGATACGCAGTATTTT. Translated: CAGGAATDTQYF.

This clonotype showed up just a few times. V usage is TRBV20-1 and J usage is TRBJ1-1; 7 positions agree with TRBD1. This CDR3 is 15 amino acids long. Germline V gene data show CDR1 as DFQATT and CDR2 as SNEGSKA (reference sequence). The V and J ends lost 3 bases and 11 bases, in that order; junction bases with no gene match: 18. CDR3 DNA sequence: TGCAGTGCTAGCCGAATTCGGGACAGCCGCTCAGGGGCTTTCTTT. This codes for CSASRIRDSRSGAFF.

This clonotype has more than one count but fewer than ten. The J gene is TRBJ1-2, the V gene TRBV20-1; the match to TRBD1 covers 7 bases. CDR1 and CDR2 (germline): DFQATT, SNEGSKA (reference sequence). The V segment lost 0 bases and the J segment 5 bases; nucleotides outside the gene matches: 6. The CDR3 length is 14 residues. The CDR3 nucleotides read TGCAGTGCTAGAGATACGTACAGGGGTTATGGCTACACCTTC. This sequence encodes CSARDTYRGYGYTF.

This clonotype was counted only a few times. The chain joins TRBV7-9 to TRBJ2-3; 12 bases map to TRBD2. CDR1 is SEHNR and CDR2 is FQNEAQ in the germline V gene (reference sequence). This CDR3 comprises 17 residues. Unmatched junction bases numbered 1, after V lost 0 bases and J lost 0 bases. The CDR3 protein is CASSLAGLAGSTDTQYF. The DNA of the CDR3 is TGTGCCAGCAGCTTAGCGGGACTAGCGGGCAGCACAGATACGCAGTATTTT.

The chain combines TRBV12-3 or TRBV12-4 with TRBJ2-7; possibly TRBD1 for D (6 bases). V shed 2 bases and J shed 2 bases, with 7 bases lying between them. The CDR3 length is 13 residues. The CDR3 region has the DNA TGTGCCAGCAGTTTACGGGACACCTACGAGCAGTACTTC. Translated: CASSLRDTYEQYF.

V and J are TRBV4-2 and TRBJ2-6; D is unclear. The CDR3 totals 16 residues. V lost 0 bases, J lost 0 bases, and 6 bases lay in between. Germline V gene lookup returns CDR1 LGHNA and CDR2 YNFKEQ. CDR3 loop: CASSQDSYSGANVLTF. As DNA, the CDR3 is TGTGCCAGCAGCCAAGATTCCTACTCTGGGGCCAACGTCCTGACTTTC.

The chain joins TRBV15 to TRBJ1-2; a possible D gene is TRBD1 (5 bases). CDR1 and CDR2 (germline): LNHNV, YYDKDF (reference sequence). Trimming left V 0 bases short and J 6 bases short, with 5 bases between. The CDR3 covers 12 residues. CDR3 protein: CATSRDRDGYTF. The CDR3 DNA reads as TGTGCCACCAGCAGAGACAGGGATGGCTACACCTTC.

This clonotype was counted between two and nine times. The J gene is TRBJ1-1, the V gene TRBV5-6; D uncertain. Between the trimmed V and J ends, which lost 2 bases and 4 bases, there was a span of 15 bases. Germline assignment: CDR1 SGHDT and CDR2 YYEEEE. The CDR3 is made up of 15 amino acids. CDR3 nucleotide sequence: TGTGCCAGCAGCTTCTTCGATTTATCCTCCACTGAAGCTTTCTTT. It codes for CASSFFDLSSTEAFF.

This clonotype has only a few counts. J is TRBJ2-7 and V is TRBV12-3 or TRBV12-4; 7 bases match TRBD2. The CDR3 runs to 12 residues. The V and J ends lost 6 bases and 6 bases, in that order; junction bases with no gene match: 5. CDR3 loop: CASSPGRPEQYF. DNA for the CDR3: TGTGCCAGCAGCCCCGGGAGGCCCGAGCAGTACTTC.

This clonotype was counted between two and nine times. The rearrangement links TRBV12-3 or TRBV12-4 to TRBJ1-5; D is undetermined. This CDR3 contains 13 residues. V lost 0 bases, J lost 4 bases, and 4 bases lay in between. CDR3 sequence: CASSLAENQPQHF. Written as DNA, the CDR3 is TGTGCCAGCAGTTTAGCGGAGAATCAGCCCCAGCATTTT.